Presented here are 30 T cell receptor beta chains from one specimen sequenced in a study of cytotoxic CD8 clonotypes in ibrutinib-treated CLL. Sequencing used immunoSEQ multiplex PCR; TCRdb keeps in-frame clones, though not all of them. The table lists some 27,000 clones, approximately 62% of them singletons. The starting material was PBMCs, obtained before ibrutinib treatment. The receptors derive from a human donor with chronic lymphocytic leukemia.

This clone was observed a handful of times. V usage is TRBV10-3 and J usage is TRBJ2-3, with D uncertain. Trimming left V 0 bases short and J 4 bases short, with 8 bases between. CDR3 length equals 14 residues. Looked up from germline, CDR1 is ENHRY and CDR2 is SYGVKD. In nucleotides, the CDR3 is TGTGCCATCAGTGAGTCAGGTACAGCAGATACGCAGTATTTT. Its translation is CAISESGTADTQYF.

This clone was detected only a few times. J is TRBJ2-3 and V is TRBV9; 12 bases are a match to TRBD2. The CDR3 has 18 residues. V gave up 0 bases and J gave up 2 bases; unmatched junction bases: 7. Looked up from germline, CDR1 is SGDLS and CDR2 is YYNGEE. This chain's CDR3 is CASSVARASGGVTDTQYF. The CDR3 bases are TGTGCCAGCAGCGTAGCTAGGGCTAGCGGGGGGGTCACAGATACGCAGTATTTT.

The J gene is TRBJ2-5, the V gene TRBV18; TRBD1 aligns across 9 bases. With 3 bases clipped from V and 2 bases from J, the junction kept 7 bases outside the gene matches. The CDR3 runs 16 residues. Germline CDR1 is KGHSH and CDR2 is LQKENI. The CDR3 reads CASSPPWTGAQETQYF. CDR3 nucleotide sequence: TGTGCCAGCTCACCGCCCTGGACAGGGGCTCAAGAGACCCAGTACTTC.

J is TRBJ2-1 and V is TRBV7-8; D unclear. V lost 5 bases to trimming and J lost 9 bases, with 14 bases between them. The germline V gene encodes CDR1 SGHVS and CDR2 FQNEAQ. There are 13 residues in the CDR3. CDR3 in amino acids: CASSPSAGSEQFF. The CDR3, as DNA: TGTGCCAGCAGCCCCTCGGCTGGCAGTGAGCAGTTCTTC.

J is TRBJ2-5 and V is TRBV5-1; the D gene is possibly TRBD2 (5 bases). Trimming removed 0 bases at V and 3 bases at J, with 9 bases between. CDR3 length: 14 amino acids. Germline V gene data show CDR1 as SGHRS and CDR2 as YFSETQ. Here the CDR3 reads CASSLASREETQYF. The CDR3 coding sequence is TGCGCCAGCAGCTTGGCCTCGCGGGAAGAGACCCAGTACTTC.

This rearrangement joins TRBV19 to TRBJ2-1; 7 bases agree with TRBD1. The CDR3 sequence is 15 residues long. Trimming removed 5 bases from V and 1 base from J; junction bases left unmatched: 5. CDR1 is LNHDA and CDR2 is SQIVND in the germline V gene (reference sequence). The CDR3 spells CASSSRQGSYNEQFF. CDR3 in DNA: TGTGCCAGTAGTTCTCGACAGGGTTCCTACAATGAGCAGTTCTTC.

This clone has more than one count but fewer than ten. The chain joins TRBV4-1 to TRBJ2-7; TRBD1 agrees at 9 bases. Germline V lookup: CDR1 MGHRA, CDR2 YSYEKL. This CDR3 comprises 17 residues. V dropped 1 base and J dropped 4; count of bases not matched to a gene: 11. The CDR3 protein is CASSQGGQGSRRYEQYF. The CDR3 DNA sequence: TGCGCCAGCAGCCAAGGGGGACAGGGTAGTAGGAGGTACGAGCAGTACTTC.

This clone has only one observation. The gene calls are TRBV10-1 and TRBJ2-7; 7 bases match TRBD2. The CDR3 extends over 14 amino acids. The V gene's germline CDR1 is WNHNN and CDR2 SYGVQD (reference sequence). J lost 7 bases, V lost 3 bases, and 9 bases had no gene match. This chain's CDR3 is CASSDHQRDWEQYF. CDR3 bases: TGCGCCAGCAGTGATCATCAGCGGGATTGGGAGCAGTACTTC.

The chain is built from TRBV12-5 and TRBJ2-1; no clear D gene. Trimming cost V 0 bases and J 12 bases, with 6 bases left between them. The CDR3 extends over 11 amino acids. Germline CDR1 is LGHNT and CDR2 is FRNRAP. DNA for the CDR3: TGTGCTAGTGGTTTGGTAACGGTGCAGTTCTTC. It is translated as CASGLVTVQFF. The full variable domain, rest sourced from reference TRBV12-5 and TRBJ2-1, is DARVTQTPRHKVTEMGQEVTMRCQPILGHNTVFWYRQTMMQGLELLAYFRNRAPLDDSGMPKDRFSAEMPDATLATLKIQPSEPRDSAVYFCASGLVTVQFFGPGTRLTVL.

This clone was detected a few times. The junction does not match germline at one end; this may be a read error. The chain couples TRBV7-9 to TRBJ2-7; the D gene could be TRBD1 or TRBD2 (5 bases each). There are 12 residues in the CDR3. Germline loops: CDR1 SEHNR, CDR2 FQNEAQ (reference sequence). The CDR3 sequence: CASRLGTREQYF. As DNA, the CDR3 is TGTGCCAGCAGGTTAGGGACGCGAGAGCAGTACTTC.

V usage is TRBV6-6 and J usage is TRBJ1-2; possibly TRBD1 for D (5 bases). The CDR3 contains 12 residues. Per germline, CDR1 MNHNY and CDR2 SVGAGI (reference sequence). Trimming took off 6 bases at V and 8 bases at J, with 13 bases between the two ends. CDR3: CASSPGRGGYTF. DNA for the CDR3: TGTGCCAGCAGCCCCGGCCGGGGGGGCTACACCTTC.

The rearrangement uses TRBV5-1 and TRBJ2-7, with D unclear. Germline loops: CDR1 SGHRS, CDR2 YFSETQ. Trimming shortened V by 0 bases and J by 1 base, and 8 bases separated the two germline ends. The CDR3 totals 14 residues. The CDR3 nucleotides are TGCGCCAGCAGCTTGGGCTCTGGGTCCTACGAGCAGTACTTC. Translation: CASSLGSGSYEQYF.

The gene calls are TRBV7-3 and TRBJ2-3; D unclear. Trimming cost V 2 bases and J 3 bases, with 15 bases left between them. The CDR3 covers 16 residues. CDR1 and CDR2 (germline): SGHTA, FQGTGA. The CDR3 DNA reads as TGTGCCAGCAGCTTAGGGCTGGGTAGTACAACAGATACGCAGTATTTT. This encodes CASSLGLGSTTDTQYF.

This sequence joins TRBV5-4 and TRBJ2-1; TRBD2 agrees at 8 bases. After removal of 1 base from V and 3 bases from J, the junction contained 3 bases not matched to a gene. The CDR3 extends over 15 amino acids. CDR1 and CDR2 from the germline V gene are SGHNT and YYREEE (reference sequence). This chain's CDR3 is CASSLRGLGYNEQFF. CDR3 bases: TGTGCCAGCAGCTTGAGGGGACTAGGCTACAATGAGCAGTTCTTC.

This clone was seen more than once but under ten times. The chain couples TRBV29-1 to TRBJ2-4; TRBD1 aligns across 8 bases. The CDR3 has 19 amino acids. V trimming: 4 bases; J trimming: 2 bases; junction bases outside the gene matches: 19. The germline V gene has CDR1 SQVTM and CDR2 ANQGSEA. CDR3 protein: CSVVSPGTGLKNTKNIQYF. CDR3 bases: TGCAGCGTTGTTTCCCCCGGGACAGGACTTAAAAACACCAAAAACATTCAGTACTTC.

V and J are TRBV5-6 and TRBJ1-5; TRBD1 agrees at 7 bases. V lost 0 bases and J lost 6; bases outside the gene matches: 9. Germline CDR1 SGHDT, CDR2 YYEEEE. The CDR3 has 16 amino acids. The CDR3 nucleotides read TGTGCCAGCAGCTTGGCCGTAGACAGGGCGGGTCAGCCCCAGCATTTT. Amino acids: CASSLAVDRAGQPQHF.

V usage is TRBV7-9 and J usage is TRBJ2-7; D possibly matches TRBD1 or TRBD2 (5 bases each). Looked up from germline, CDR1 is SEHNR and CDR2 is FQNEAQ (reference sequence). The CDR3 extends over 16 amino acids. V was pared by 5 bases and J by 3 bases, with 20 bases between. The CDR3 loop reads CASSPTRGVNVYEQYF. CDR3 nucleotides: TGTGCCAGCAGCCCGACAAGGGGAGTAAACGTCTACGAGCAGTACTTC.

This clone was detected only a few times. The chain couples TRBV20-1 to TRBJ2-3, with TRBD2 matching 8 bases. With 6 bases clipped from V and 7 bases from J, the junction kept 3 bases outside the gene matches. The germline V gene has CDR1 DFQATT and CDR2 SNEGSKA (reference sequence). This CDR3 has 11 residues. CDR3 DNA: TGCAGTGCGCGACTAGCGTATACGCAGTATTTT. It is translated as CSARLAYTQYF.

V usage is TRBV5-1 and J usage is TRBJ2-7; TRBD1 matches 9 bases. Germline V gives CDR1 SGHRS, CDR2 YFSETQ. The CDR3 loop spans 21 amino acids. V lost 0 bases and J lost 0; bases outside the gene matches: 19. The CDR3 region has the DNA TGCGCCAGCAGCTTGGAATCTACGGGGACAGGGAAATTCCCTCTCTCCTACGAGCAGTACTTC. Translating it yields CASSLESTGTGKFPLSYEQYF.

The V gene is TRBV2, the J gene TRBJ2-7; D may match TRBD1 or TRBD2 (5 bases each). CDR1 is SNHLY and CDR2 is FYNNEI in the germline V gene. Deletions cut 3 bases from V and 3 bases from J, with 18 bases between. The CDR3 covers 16 residues. The CDR3 protein is CASSDPRDGLLYEQYF. For the CDR3, the DNA is TGTGCCAGCAGTGACCCCCGGGACGGATTACTCTACGAGCAGTACTTC.

This chain uses TRBV5-1 with TRBJ2-5; D is possibly TRBD1 (6 bases). In germline, CDR1 is SGHRS, CDR2 YFSETQ. The CDR3 runs to 15 residues. The V end was cut by 4 bases, the J end by 10 bases, with 23 bases between. CDR3: CASSPTPTGTESQYF. The DNA for the CDR3 is TGCGCCAGCAGCCCTACTCCGACAGGCACGGAAAGCCAGTACTTC.

The rearrangement links TRBV9 to TRBJ2-2; the D is unclear. The V gene's germline CDR1 is SGDLS and CDR2 YYNGEE. The V gene lost 2 bases and the J gene lost 0 bases, with 14 bases spanning the gap. The CDR3 loop spans 17 amino acids. The CDR3 region has the DNA TGTGCCAGCAGCGTTGCCCCGATCGGCGCGAACACCGGGGAGCTGTTTTTT. Its translation: CASSVAPIGANTGELFF.

This chain joins TRBV6-5 and TRBJ1-5, with unresolved D. Germline CDR1 and CDR2: MNHEY and SVGAGI. The germline V and J ends were trimmed by 2 bases and 0 bases, with 8 bases remaining between them. The CDR3 consists of 15 residues. This CDR3 reads CASSYRRSSNQPQHF. CDR3 bases: TGTGCCAGCAGTTACCGCAGGAGTAGCAATCAGCCCCAGCATTTT.

This clone was counted between two and nine times. The chain uses TRBV7-6 and TRBJ2-7; 11 bases are a match to TRBD2. The V gene end was trimmed by 5 bases and the J gene end by 0 bases; junction bases not matched to a gene: 3. Germline V gene sequence: CDR1 SGHVS, CDR2 FNYEAQ. The CDR3 consists of 15 residues. CDR3 DNA sequence: TGTGCCAGCAGCCCCCTAGCGGGGGGCTCCTACGAGCAGTACTTC. Amino acids: CASSPLAGGSYEQYF.

Judged by abundance, this clone is medium-sized. This sequence joins TRBV6-1 and TRBJ1-4, with 9 bases identical to TRBD1. CDR1 and CDR2 (germline): MNHNS, SASEGT. There are 10 residues in the CDR3. CDR3 nucleotide sequence: TGTGGGACAGGGGTTGAAAAACTGTTTTTT. Protein: CGTGVEKLFF.

The chain joins TRBV6-1 to TRBJ1-6; 10 bases match TRBD1. Germline trimming cut 0 bases from V and 10 bases from J; bases unmatched to any gene: 6. This CDR3 has 16 residues. The germline V gene has CDR1 MNHNS and CDR2 SASEGT. CDR3 coding DNA: TGTGCCAGCAGTGAAGCTTTGACAGGGGGCAGCTCACCCCTCCACTTT. Its protein product is CASSEALTGGSSPLHF.

The rearrangement links TRBV7-3 to TRBJ1-1; D might be TRBD1 (6 bases). Trimming stripped 5 bases from V and 0 bases from J, with 13 bases between. Germline loops: CDR1 SGHTA, CDR2 FQGTGA. CDR3 length equals 15 residues. CDR3: CASSPGGSMNTEAFF. The CDR3 DNA follows: TGTGCCAGCAGCCCGGGGGGCAGCATGAACACTGAAGCTTTCTTT.

In this sample, this clone turned up a few times. The chain employs TRBV23-1 and TRBJ1-5; D is unclear. TRBV23-1 is an open reading frame whose function is uncertain. The V and J ends lost 2 bases and 9 bases respectively, with 14 bases between them. This CDR3 has 14 amino acids. The DNA of the CDR3 is TGCGCCAGCAGTCAAATGTCCCCTCCTAGGCCCCAGCATTTT. As protein: CASSQMSPPRPQHF.

This clone was seen only once. J is TRBJ2-1 and V is TRBV2; 14 bases map to TRBD2. Unmatched junction bases numbered 7, after V lost 6 bases and J lost 0 bases. Germline V gene lookup returns CDR1 SNHLY and CDR2 FYNNEI. The CDR3 contains 18 residues. This chain's CDR3 is CASSHGLAGGSSYNEQFF. The CDR3 DNA reads as TGTGCCAGCAGCCACGGACTAGCGGGAGGTAGCTCCTACAATGAGCAGTTCTTC.

The rearrangement links TRBV7-2 to TRBJ2-7; D is possibly TRBD1 (5 bases). Trimming took off 3 bases at V and 2 bases at J, with 14 bases between the two ends. The germline V gene has CDR1 SGHTA and CDR2 FQGNSA. This CDR3 contains 15 residues. The CDR3 nucleotides are TGTGCCAGCAGCTTCGCAGGGTTAACGACCTACGAGCAGTACTTC. Encoded protein: CASSFAGLTTYEQYF.